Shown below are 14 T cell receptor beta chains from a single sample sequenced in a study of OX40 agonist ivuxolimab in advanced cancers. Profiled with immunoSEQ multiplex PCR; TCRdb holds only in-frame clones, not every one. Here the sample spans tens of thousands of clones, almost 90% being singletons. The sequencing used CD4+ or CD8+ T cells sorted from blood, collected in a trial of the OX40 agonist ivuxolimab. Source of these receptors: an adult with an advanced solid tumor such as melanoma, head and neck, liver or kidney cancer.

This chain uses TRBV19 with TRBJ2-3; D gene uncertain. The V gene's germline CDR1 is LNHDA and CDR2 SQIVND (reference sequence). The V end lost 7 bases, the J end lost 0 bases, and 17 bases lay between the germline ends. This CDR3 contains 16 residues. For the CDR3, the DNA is TGTGCCAGTACCCAAAGTCCCTCACTTAGCACAGATACGCAGTATTTT. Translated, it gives CASTQSPSLSTDTQYF.

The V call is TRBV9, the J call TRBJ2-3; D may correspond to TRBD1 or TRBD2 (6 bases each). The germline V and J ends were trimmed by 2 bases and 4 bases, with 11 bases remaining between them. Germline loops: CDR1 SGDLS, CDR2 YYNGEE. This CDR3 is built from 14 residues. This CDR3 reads CASSVSGAPDTQYF. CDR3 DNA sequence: TGTGCCAGCAGCGTGTCGGGGGCCCCAGATACGCAGTATTTT.

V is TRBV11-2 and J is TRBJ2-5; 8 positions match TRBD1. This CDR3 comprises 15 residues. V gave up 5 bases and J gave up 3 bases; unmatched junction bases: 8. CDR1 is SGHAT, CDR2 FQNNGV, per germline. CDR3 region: CASSRDRGTKETQYF. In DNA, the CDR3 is TGTGCCAGCAGCCGCGACAGGGGAACGAAAGAGACCCAGTACTTC.

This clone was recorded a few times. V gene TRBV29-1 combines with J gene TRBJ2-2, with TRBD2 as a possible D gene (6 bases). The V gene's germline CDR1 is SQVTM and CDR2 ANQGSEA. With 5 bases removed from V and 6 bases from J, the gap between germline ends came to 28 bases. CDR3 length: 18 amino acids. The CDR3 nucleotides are TGCAGCGTTAGGATGGGGACTTCACCCGCTTACGGCCCCGGGGAGCTGTTTTTT. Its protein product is CSVRMGTSPAYGPGELFF.

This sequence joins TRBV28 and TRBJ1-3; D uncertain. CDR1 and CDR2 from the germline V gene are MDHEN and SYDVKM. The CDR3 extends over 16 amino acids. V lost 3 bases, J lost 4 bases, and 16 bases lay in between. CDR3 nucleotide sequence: TGTGCCAGCAGTTTGGCGGAGGGCGCGCGAGGAAACACCATATATTTT. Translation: CASSLAEGARGNTIYF.

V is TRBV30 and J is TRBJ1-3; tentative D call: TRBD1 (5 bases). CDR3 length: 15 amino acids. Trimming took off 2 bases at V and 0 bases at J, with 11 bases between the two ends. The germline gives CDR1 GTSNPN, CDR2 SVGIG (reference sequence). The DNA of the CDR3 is TGTGCCTGGAGTACGTTCAGGGCCTCTGGAAACACCATATATTTT. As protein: CAWSTFRASGNTIYF.

DNA for the CDR3: TGTGCCAGCACCTTAGGGGGGCACTACGAGCAGTACTTC. As protein: CASTLGGHYEQYF. This chain uses TRBV28 with TRBJ2-5, with D possibly being TRBD1 or TRBD2 (6 bases each). The DNA end is a closer match to TRBJ2-7, so the J assignment may be wrong. Germline CDR1 is MDHEN and CDR2 is SYDVKM. This CDR3 spans 13 amino acids.

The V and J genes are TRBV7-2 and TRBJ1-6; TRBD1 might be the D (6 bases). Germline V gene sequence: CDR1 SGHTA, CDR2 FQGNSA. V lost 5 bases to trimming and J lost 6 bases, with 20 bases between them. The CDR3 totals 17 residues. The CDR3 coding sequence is TGTGCCAGCAGCCGACTTGGGGGCAAAGGAATTAATTCACCCCTCCACTTT. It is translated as CASSRLGGKGINSPLHF.

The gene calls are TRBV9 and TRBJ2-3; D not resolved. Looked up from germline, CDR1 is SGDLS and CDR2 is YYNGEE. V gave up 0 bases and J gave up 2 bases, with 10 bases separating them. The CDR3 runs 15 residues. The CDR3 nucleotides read TGTGCCAGCAGCGTAGGGGTAAGAGCCACAGATACGCAGTATTTT. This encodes CASSVGVRATDTQYF.

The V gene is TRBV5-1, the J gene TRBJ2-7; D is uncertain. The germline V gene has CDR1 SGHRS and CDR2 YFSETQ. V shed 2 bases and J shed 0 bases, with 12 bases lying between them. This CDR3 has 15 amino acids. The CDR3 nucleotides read TGCGCCAGCAGCTTTACCCAGGATAGCTCCTACGAGCAGTACTTC. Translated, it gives CASSFTQDSSYEQYF.

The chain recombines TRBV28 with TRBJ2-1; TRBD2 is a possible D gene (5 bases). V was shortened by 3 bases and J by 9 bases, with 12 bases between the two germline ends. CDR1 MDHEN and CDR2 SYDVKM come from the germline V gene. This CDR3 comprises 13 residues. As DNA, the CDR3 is TGTGCCAGCAGTTTGGGCCTAGGAGGTGAGCAGTTCTTC. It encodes CASSLGLGGEQFF.

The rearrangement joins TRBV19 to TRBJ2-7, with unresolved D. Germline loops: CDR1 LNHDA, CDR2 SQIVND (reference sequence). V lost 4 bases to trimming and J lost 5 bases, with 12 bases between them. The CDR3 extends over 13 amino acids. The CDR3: CASSTPPIHEQYF. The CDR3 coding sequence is TGTGCCAGTAGTACCCCGCCAATCCACGAGCAGTACTTC.

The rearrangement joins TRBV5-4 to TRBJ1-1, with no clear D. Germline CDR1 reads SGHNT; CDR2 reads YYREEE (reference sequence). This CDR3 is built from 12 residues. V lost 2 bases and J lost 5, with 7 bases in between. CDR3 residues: CASSLGWTEAFF. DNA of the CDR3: TGTGCCAGCAGCTTAGGGTGGACTGAAGCTTTCTTT.

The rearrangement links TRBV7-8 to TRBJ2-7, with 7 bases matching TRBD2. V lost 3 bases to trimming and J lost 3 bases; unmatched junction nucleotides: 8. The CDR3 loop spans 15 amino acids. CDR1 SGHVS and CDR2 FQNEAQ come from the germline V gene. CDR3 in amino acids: CASSFVGTNNYEQYF. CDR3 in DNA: TGTGCCAGCAGCTTTGTCGGGACTAATAACTACGAGCAGTACTTC.